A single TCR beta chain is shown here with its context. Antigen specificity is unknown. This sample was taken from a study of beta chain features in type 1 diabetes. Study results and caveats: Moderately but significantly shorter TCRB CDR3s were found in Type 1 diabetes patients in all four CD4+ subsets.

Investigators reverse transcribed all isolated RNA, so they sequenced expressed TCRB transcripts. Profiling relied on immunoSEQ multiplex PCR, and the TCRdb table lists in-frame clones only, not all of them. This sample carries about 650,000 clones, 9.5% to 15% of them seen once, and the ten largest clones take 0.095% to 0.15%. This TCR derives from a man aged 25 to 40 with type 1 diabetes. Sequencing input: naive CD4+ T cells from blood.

Here the CDR3 reads CASSEAQINYGYTF. The CDR3 DNA is TGTGCCAGCAGTGAAGCACAGATTAACTATGGCTACACCTTC. This chain connects TRBV6-1 to TRBJ1-2; D is unclear. The V end was cut by 0 bases, the J end by 1 base, with 6 bases between. CDR3 length: 14 residues. The germline gives CDR1 MNHNS, CDR2 SASEGT.